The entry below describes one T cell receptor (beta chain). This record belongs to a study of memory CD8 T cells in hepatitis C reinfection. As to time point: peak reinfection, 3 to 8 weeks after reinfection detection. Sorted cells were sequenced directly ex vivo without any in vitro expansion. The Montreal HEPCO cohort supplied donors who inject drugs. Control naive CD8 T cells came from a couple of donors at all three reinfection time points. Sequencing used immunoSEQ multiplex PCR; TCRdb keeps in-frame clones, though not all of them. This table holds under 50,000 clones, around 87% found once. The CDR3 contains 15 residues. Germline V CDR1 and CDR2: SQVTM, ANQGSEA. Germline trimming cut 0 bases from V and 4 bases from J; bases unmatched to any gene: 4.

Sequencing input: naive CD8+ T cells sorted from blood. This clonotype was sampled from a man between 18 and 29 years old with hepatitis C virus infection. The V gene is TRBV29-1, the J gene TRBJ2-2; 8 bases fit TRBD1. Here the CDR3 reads CSVEDLQGATGELFF. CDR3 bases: TGCAGCGTTGAAGATCTTCAGGGGGCCACCGGGGAGCTGTTTTTT.